Presented here are 14 T cell receptor beta chains from one specimen sequenced in a study of blood T cell repertoires in COVID-19 (dated by TCRdb to the early 2020s). The method was the immunoSEQ multiplex PCR assay. In its TCRdb copy, this immuneACCESS table keeps in-frame sequences only and misses some clones. Where compared with another copy, unresolved V genes explain less than half of these, and the others have no known cause. The sample has 250,000 or so clones on record, around 90% of them singletons. The ten largest clones capture about 2% of the sample. Sequencing was carried out using peripheral blood. The receptors stem from a woman aged 55-69 years with COVID-19, enrolled during active disease.

This chain uses TRBV5-4 with TRBJ1-2; D is uncertain. Germline V gene sequence: CDR1 SGHNT, CDR2 YYREEE (reference sequence). V was clipped by 2 bases and J by 8 bases, with 25 bases between them. CDR3 size: 17 residues. The CDR3 sequence is CASSFPPGRRREGGYTF. The CDR3 region has the DNA TGTGCCAGCAGCTTTCCCCCTGGGAGGAGGAGAGAGGGAGGCTACACCTTC.

The chain uses TRBV9 and TRBJ1-1, with D unclear. The CDR3 consists of 15 residues. Trimming stripped 0 bases from V and 0 bases from J, with 9 bases between. Germline V lookup: CDR1 SGDLS, CDR2 YYNGEE. CDR3 DNA sequence: TGTGCCAGCAGCGTAGTTCACAGCATGAACACTGAAGCTTTCTTT. It codes for CASSVVHSMNTEAFF.

DNA of the CDR3: TGCGCCAGCAGCCCCGACAGGATTGGAACTGCTTTCTTT. The encoded protein is CASSPDRIGTAFF. The chain combines TRBV5-1 with TRBJ1-1, with TRBD1 as a possible D gene (6 bases). The CDR3 is 13 amino acids. Trimming stripped 4 bases from V and 11 bases from J, with 18 bases between. Germline CDR1 SGHRS, CDR2 YFSETQ.

V gene TRBV7-2 combines with J gene TRBJ2-2; 9 bases are shared with TRBD2. This CDR3 is built from 17 residues. Germline V gives CDR1 SGHTA, CDR2 FQGNSA. V lost 0 bases to trimming and J lost 3 bases; unmatched junction nucleotides: 5. In DNA, the CDR3 is TGTGCCAGCAGCTTAGCAGCGGGGGGATCCTACACCGGGGAGCTGTTTTTT. Protein product: CASSLAAGGSYTGELFF.

The chain uses TRBV5-1 and TRBJ2-3, with 8 bases matching TRBD2. Unmatched junction bases numbered 6, after V lost 0 bases and J lost 6 bases. Per the germline V gene, CDR1 is SGHRS and CDR2 is YFSETQ. This CDR3 has 15 residues. DNA of the CDR3: TGCGCCAGCAGCTTGGATCCTAGCGGGCGGGATACGCAGTATTTT. It specifies CASSLDPSGRDTQYF.

The chain couples TRBV4-2 to TRBJ1-6; weak D call: TRBD1 (6 bases). Deletions cut 0 bases from V and 0 bases from J, with 18 bases between. In germline, CDR1 is LGHNA, CDR2 YNFKEQ. CDR3 length: 20 amino acids. In DNA form, the CDR3 reads TGTGCCAGCAGCCAAGACTTTTACAGGGCACCGAGCTCCTATAATTCACCCCTCCACTTT. This gives the protein CASSQDFYRAPSSYNSPLHF.

The DNA of the CDR3 is TGTGCCAGCAGTACCACTAGCGGGGGTTTCGAGCAGTACTTC. It yields the protein CASSTTSGGFEQYF. The chain has TRBV27 and TRBJ2-7; TRBD2 agrees at 11 bases. CDR1 is MNHEY, CDR2 SMNVEV, per germline (reference sequence). The CDR3 is 14 residues long. V was clipped by 5 bases and J by 6 bases; unmatched bases: 6.

This rearrangement joins TRBV19 to TRBJ2-3, with a tentative D call TRBD2 (6 bases). Per germline, CDR1 LNHDA and CDR2 SQIVND (reference sequence). This CDR3 region has 17 residues. V was trimmed by 4 bases and J by 0 bases, leaving 17 bases between them. CDR3 loop: CASSKPGGDISTDTQYF. The CDR3 DNA reads TGTGCCAGTAGTAAACCTGGAGGGGATATTAGCACAGATACGCAGTATTTT.

The CDR3 sequence is CASRFFGRGRSYEQYF. DNA of the CDR3: TGTGCAAGTCGCTTCTTCGGGCGGGGCCGTTCCTACGAGCAGTACTTC. The chain carries TRBV12-2 and TRBJ2-7; the table's D gene call, TRBD2, was not cross checked with the DNA. TRBV12-2 is an annotated pseudogene. The CDR3 is made up of 16 amino acids.

V is TRBV12-1 and J is TRBJ1-5; the D segment call TRBD1 is taken from the table without a DNA check. TRBV12-1 is a pseudogene locus. This CDR3 is built from 16 residues. CDR3 residues: CASSSWTGGRNQPQHF. The CDR3 DNA sequence: TGTGCCAGCAGCTCCTGGACAGGGGGACGCAATCAGCCCCAGCATTTT.

The chain recombines TRBV3-1 (or the pseudogene TRBV3-2) with TRBJ1-2, with unresolved D. Germline lookup yields CDR1 LGHDT and CDR2 YNNKEL (reference sequence). The CDR3 is made up of 13 amino acids. The V gene lost 3 bases and the J gene lost 0 bases, with 5 bases spanning the gap. This CDR3 reads CASSHSTNYGYTF. CDR3 bases: TGTGCCAGCAGCCACAGTACTAACTATGGCTACACCTTC.

This rearrangement joins TRBV5-1 to TRBJ1-5; D perhaps matches TRBD1 (6 bases). Trimming cost V 0 bases and J 7 bases, with 14 bases left between them. Germline V gene sequence: CDR1 SGHRS, CDR2 YFSETQ. CDR3 length equals 15 residues. This CDR3 reads CASSLATGGGQPQHF. For the CDR3, the DNA is TGCGCCAGCAGCTTGGCCACGGGGGGCGGGCAGCCCCAGCATTTT.

The chain carries TRBV6-2 or TRBV6-3 and TRBJ2-1; no firm D call. V gave up 0 bases and J gave up 4 bases, with 10 bases separating them. The germline CDR1 and CDR2 sequences are MNHEY and SVGEGT. The CDR3 contains 15 residues. CDR3 coding DNA: TGTGCCAGCAGTTACTCTCTAGGAGAGTACAATGAGCAGTTCTTC. Its translation: CASSYSLGEYNEQFF.

The CDR3 is CASSSRGGRRYEQYF. The DNA for the CDR3 is TGTGCCAGCAGTTCCCGGGGGGGCCGCCGCTACGAGCAGTACTTC. The J gene is TRBJ2-7, the V gene TRBV6-5; 8 nucleotides align to TRBD2. The length of the CDR3 is 15 residues. The V gene's germline CDR1 is MNHEY and CDR2 SVGAGI. Losses at the gene ends were 4 bases for V and 3 bases for J; bases not matched to a gene: 8.